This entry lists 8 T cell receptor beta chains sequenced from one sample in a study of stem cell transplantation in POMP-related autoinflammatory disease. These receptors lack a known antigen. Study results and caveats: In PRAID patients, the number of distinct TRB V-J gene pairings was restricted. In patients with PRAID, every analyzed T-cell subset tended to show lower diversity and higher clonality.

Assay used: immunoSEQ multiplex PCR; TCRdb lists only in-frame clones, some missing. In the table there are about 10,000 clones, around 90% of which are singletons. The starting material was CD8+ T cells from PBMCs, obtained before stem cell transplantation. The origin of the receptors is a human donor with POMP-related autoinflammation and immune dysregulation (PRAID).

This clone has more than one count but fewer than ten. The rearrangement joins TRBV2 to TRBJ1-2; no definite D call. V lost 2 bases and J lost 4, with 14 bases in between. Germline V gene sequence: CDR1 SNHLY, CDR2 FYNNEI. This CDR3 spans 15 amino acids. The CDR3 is CASSESREPPYGYTF. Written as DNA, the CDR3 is TGTGCCAGCAGTGAATCTCGTGAACCTCCCTATGGCTACACCTTC.

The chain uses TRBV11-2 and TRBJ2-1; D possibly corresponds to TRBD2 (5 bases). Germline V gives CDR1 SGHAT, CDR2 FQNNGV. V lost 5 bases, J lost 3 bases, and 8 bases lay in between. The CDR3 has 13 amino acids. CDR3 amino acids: CASSRDYYNEQFF. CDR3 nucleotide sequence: TGTGCCAGCAGCCGCGACTACTACAATGAGCAGTTCTTC.

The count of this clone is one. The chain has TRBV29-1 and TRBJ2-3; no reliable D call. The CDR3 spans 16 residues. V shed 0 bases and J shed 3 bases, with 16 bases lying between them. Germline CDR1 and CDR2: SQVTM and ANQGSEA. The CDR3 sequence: CSVEDDELGLTDTQYF. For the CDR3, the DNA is TGCAGCGTTGAAGATGACGAGCTGGGTCTGACAGATACGCAGTATTTT.

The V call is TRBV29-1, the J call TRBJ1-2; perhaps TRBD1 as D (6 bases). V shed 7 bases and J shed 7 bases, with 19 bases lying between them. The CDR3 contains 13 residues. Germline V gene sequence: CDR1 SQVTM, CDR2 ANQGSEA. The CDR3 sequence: CSAKGGGEAGYTF. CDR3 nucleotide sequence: TGCAGCGCCAAAGGAGGGGGGGAGGCTGGCTACACCTTC.

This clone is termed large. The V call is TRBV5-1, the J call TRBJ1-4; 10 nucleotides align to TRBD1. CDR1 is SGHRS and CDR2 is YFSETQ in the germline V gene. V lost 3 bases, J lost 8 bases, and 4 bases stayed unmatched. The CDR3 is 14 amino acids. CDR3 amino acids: CASSYRTGGEKLFF. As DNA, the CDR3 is TGCGCCAGCAGCTATCGGACAGGGGGGGAAAAACTGTTTTTT.

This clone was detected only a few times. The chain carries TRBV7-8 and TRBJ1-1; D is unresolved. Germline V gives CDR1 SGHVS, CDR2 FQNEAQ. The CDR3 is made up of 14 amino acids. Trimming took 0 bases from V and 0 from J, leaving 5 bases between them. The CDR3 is CASSLAGVNTEAFF. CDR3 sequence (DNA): TGTGCCAGCAGCTTAGCAGGTGTGAACACTGAAGCTTTCTTT.

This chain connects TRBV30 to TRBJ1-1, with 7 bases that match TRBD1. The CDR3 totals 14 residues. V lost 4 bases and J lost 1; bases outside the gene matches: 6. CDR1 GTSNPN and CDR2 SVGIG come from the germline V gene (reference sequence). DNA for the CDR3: TGTGCCTGGACCCCGGGACAGTCGAACACTGAAGCTTTCTTT. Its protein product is CAWTPGQSNTEAFF.

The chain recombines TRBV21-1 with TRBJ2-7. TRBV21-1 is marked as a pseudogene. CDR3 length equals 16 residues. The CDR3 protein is CASSGEAPRSSYEQYF. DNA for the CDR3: TGTGCCAGCAGCGGCGAAGCCCCCAGAAGCTCCTACGAGCAGTACTTC.